The 30 T cell receptor beta chains given below trace back to one sample, sequenced in a study of T cell changes during pregnancy in multiple sclerosis. Data came from immunoSEQ multiplex PCR; TCRdb stores just in-frame clones and leaves some out. The sample includes about 65,000 clones, over 80% seen only once; the top ten take roughly 3%. The sequences come from CD8+ T cells from peripheral blood mononuclear cells, collected in the third trimester of pregnancy. Receptor source: a female donor in good health, enrolled as a control in a pregnancy study.

The chain couples TRBV7-3 to TRBJ1-2; D is unclear. Germline CDR1 reads SGHTA; CDR2 reads FQGTGA. V lost 3 bases and J lost 3, with 17 bases in between. The CDR3 totals 16 residues. Here the CDR3 reads CASSFTPPPEDYGYTF. For the CDR3, the DNA is TGTGCCAGCAGCTTCACCCCCCCACCGGAGGACTATGGCTACACCTTC.

This clone is medium-sized in the sample. This sequence joins TRBV4-2 and TRBJ2-6; 7 bases are shared with TRBD1. The germline V gene encodes CDR1 LGHNA and CDR2 YNFKEQ. V lost 4 bases, J lost 4 bases, and 7 bases stayed unmatched. The CDR3 has 16 amino acids. The CDR3 region has the DNA TGTGCCAGCAGCCCTGACAGGGAGTCAGGGGCCAACGTCCTGACTTTC. This encodes CASSPDRESGANVLTF.

The chain is built from TRBV7-6 and TRBJ2-7; 9 nucleotides agree with TRBD1. V lost 4 bases, J lost 5 bases, and 9 bases stayed unmatched. The germline gives CDR1 SGHVS, CDR2 FNYEAQ. The CDR3 runs to 15 residues. The CDR3 spells CASSSPGQGFHEQYF. CDR3 sequence (DNA): TGTGCCAGCAGCTCGCCGGGACAGGGCTTCCACGAGCAGTACTTC.

The DNA for the CDR3 is TGTGCCAGCAGCTTAAGTGGCAGCTCCTACGAGCAGTACTTC. Translation gives CASSLSGSSYEQYF. The V and J genes are TRBV7-2 and TRBJ2-7; D gene uncertain. Germline V gene data show CDR1 as SGHTA and CDR2 as FQGNSA. Between the trimmed V and J ends, which lost 2 bases and 0 bases, there was a span of 8 bases. The CDR3 is made up of 14 amino acids.

The rearrangement uses TRBV11-3 and TRBJ2-7; TRBD1 might be the D (5 bases). In germline, CDR1 is SGHNT, CDR2 YENEEA. The CDR3 is made up of 16 amino acids. Between the trimmed V and J ends, which lost 1 base and 1 base, there was a span of 14 bases. The CDR3 loop reads CASSLGWSKGSYEQYF. In nucleotides, the CDR3 is TGTGCCAGCAGCTTAGGGTGGTCCAAGGGGTCCTACGAGCAGTACTTC.

The chain carries TRBV25-1 and TRBJ2-7; D perhaps matches TRBD1 (5 bases). The CDR3 contains 14 residues. CDR1 MGHDK and CDR2 SYGVNS come from the germline V gene. V lost 4 bases and J lost 3, with 13 bases in between. CDR3 nucleotide sequence: TGTGCCAGCAGTGGGCGCGGACACCGCTACGAGCAGTACTTC. Residues: CASSGRGHRYEQYF.

This chain links TRBV13 with TRBJ2-1; 12 bases agree with TRBD2. CDR3 length: 16 amino acids. Germline CDR1 is PRHDT and CDR2 is FYEKMQ (reference sequence). Trimming cost V 5 bases and J 4 bases; bases outside gene matches: 6. In DNA form, the CDR3 reads TGTGCCAGCAGCCCCCGACTAGCGGGAGATTACAATGAGCAGTTCTTC. Translated, it gives CASSPRLAGDYNEQFF.

This chain joins TRBV7-9 and TRBJ1-2; TRBD1 agrees at 7 bases. CDR1 is SEHNR, CDR2 FQNEAQ, per germline (reference sequence). V dropped 8 bases and J dropped 4; count of bases not matched to a gene: 10. The CDR3 covers 14 residues. In DNA, the CDR3 is TGTGCCAGCGGCCTGGGGGACAGCGTCTATGGCTACACCTTC. This sequence encodes CASGLGDSVYGYTF.

The chain couples TRBV5-4 to TRBJ2-5, with D possibly TRBD2 on 6 matching bases. The CDR3 consists of 14 residues. Germline CDR1 and CDR2: SGHNT and YYREEE (reference sequence). Deletions cut 5 bases from V and 1 base from J, with 12 bases between. The CDR3 region is CASSLRTTQETQYF. CDR3 coding DNA: TGTGCCAGCAGTCTTCGGACTACCCAAGAGACCCAGTACTTC.

To note about this clone: The junction differs from germline at one of its ends, possibly a read error. V usage is TRBV7-2 and J usage is TRBJ2-4, with TRBD1 matching over 8 bases. The CDR3 runs to 12 residues. From germline, CDR1 is SGHTA and CDR2 FQGNSA. The CDR3 DNA sequence: TGTGCCAGCAGCTTCGCGGACAGGGAGGTTCACTTC. Translated: CASSFADREVHF.

The rearrangement links TRBV18 to TRBJ1-5; 7 bases are shared with TRBD1. V lost 2 bases and J lost 8; bases outside the gene matches: 12. Germline CDR1 KGHSH, CDR2 LQKENI. The CDR3 is 16 residues long. The CDR3 spells CASSPTNRGGAEPQHF. CDR3 sequence (DNA): TGTGCCAGCTCACCAACGAACAGGGGAGGTGCGGAGCCCCAGCATTTT. Full variable domain (outside the CDR3, taken from reference TRBV18 and TRBJ1-5): NAGVMQNPRHLVRRRGQEARLRCSPMKGHSHVYWYRQLPEEGLKFMVYLQKENIIDESGMPKERFSAEFPKEGPSILRIQQVVRGDSAAYFCASSPTNRGGAEPQHFGDGTRLSIL.

The genes are TRBV4-3 and TRBJ1-1; tentatively, D is TRBD1 (5 bases). Germline CDR1 reads LGHNA; CDR2 reads YSLEER. The CDR3 extends over 13 amino acids. Trimming took 7 bases from V and 4 from J, leaving 13 bases between them. In nucleotides, the CDR3 is TGCGCCAGCACCAGACAGTCCGGCACTGAAGCTTTCTTT. Its protein is CASTRQSGTEAFF.

The chain joins TRBV7-9 to TRBJ1-5; no reliable D call. The V end was cut by 1 base, the J end by 5 bases, with 18 bases between. The length of the CDR3 is 17 residues. The germline CDR1 and CDR2 sequences are SEHNR and FQNEAQ (reference sequence). CDR3 in amino acids: CASSLGITGRNHQPQHF. As DNA, the CDR3 is TGTGCCAGCAGCTTAGGCATCACGGGGAGGAATCATCAGCCCCAGCATTTT.

The rearrangement joins TRBV27 to TRBJ1-1, with TRBD1 matching over 9 bases. Trimming cost V 2 bases and J 5 bases; bases outside gene matches: 3. The CDR3 sequence is 14 residues long. From germline, CDR1 is MNHEY and CDR2 SMNVEV (reference sequence). Written as DNA, the CDR3 is TGTGCCAGCAGTTTAACAGGGGGCTCGACTGAAGCTTTCTTT. This encodes CASSLTGGSTEAFF.

V is TRBV6-6 and J is TRBJ2-3; possible D gene TRBD1, 5 bases. The V gene lost 1 base and the J gene lost 4 bases, with 15 bases spanning the gap. CDR3 length equals 16 residues. The germline CDR1 and CDR2 sequences are MNHNY and SVGAGI (reference sequence). CDR3 in amino acids: CASSYLDSPGADTQYF. In DNA, the CDR3 is TGTGCCAGCAGTTACTTAGACAGTCCTGGGGCAGATACGCAGTATTTT.

This chain connects TRBV15 to TRBJ1-2; 8 positions agree with TRBD1. The trim removed 0 bases at V and 4 bases at J, leaving 10 bases unmatched. The CDR3 runs to 17 residues. Per germline, CDR1 LNHNV and CDR2 YYDKDF (reference sequence). This chain's CDR3 is CATSRDNPDRVRYGYTF. As DNA, the CDR3 is TGTGCCACCAGCAGAGATAACCCGGACAGGGTGCGCTATGGCTACACCTTC.

As DNA, the CDR3 is TGTGCCGCCCGGGATTTTAATCGAAGAAACACCATATATTTT. This codes for CAARDFNRRNTIYF. The rearrangement links TRBV13 to TRBJ1-3, with D unresolved. The CDR3 loop spans 14 amino acids. Per germline, CDR1 PRHDT and CDR2 FYEKMQ (reference sequence). The ends were cut back, 11 bases at V and 5 bases at J, with 19 bases in the middle. Combining the CDR3 with reference TRBV13 and TRBJ1-3 gives the whole variable domain AAGVIQSPRHLIKEKRETATLKCYPIPRHDTVYWYQQGPGQDPQFLISFYEKMQSDKGSIPDRFSAQQFSDYHSELNMSSLELGDSALYFCAARDFNRRNTIYFGEGSWLTVV.

Of note for this clone: Other DNA sequences from this sample encode an identical CDR3 as well. The chain employs TRBV18 and TRBJ2-1; 8 bases are a match to TRBD1. The V gene end was trimmed by 2 bases and the J gene end by 0 bases; junction bases not matched to a gene: 0. Germline V lookup: CDR1 KGHSH, CDR2 LQKENI. The CDR3 consists of 15 residues. This CDR3 reads CASSPTGGSYNEQFF. CDR3 coding DNA: TGTGCCAGCTCACCAACAGGGGGCTCCTACAATGAGCAGTTCTTC. Full variable domain (rest looked up from reference TRBV18 and TRBJ2-1): NAGVMQNPRHLVRRRGQEARLRCSPMKGHSHVYWYRQLPEEGLKFMVYLQKENIIDESGMPKERFSAEFPKEGPSILRIQQVVRGDSAAYFCASSPTGGSYNEQFFGPGTRLTVL.

On this clone: One end of the junction varies from germline; a read error may be responsible. V gene TRBV27 combines with J gene TRBJ2-5; the D is unclear. Germline V gene data show CDR1 as MNHEY and CDR2 as SMNVEV (reference sequence). The CDR3 spans 12 residues. The CDR3 loop is CASSGLQGTQYF. CDR3 DNA sequence: TGTGCCAGCAGTGGGCTACAAGGGACCCAGTACTTC.

The CDR3 is CASSYGPLDTQYF. The CDR3 DNA is TGTGCCAGCAGCTATGGCCCGTTAGATACGCAGTATTTT. The rearrangement links TRBV5-6 to TRBJ2-3; unclear D gene. From germline, CDR1 is SGHDT and CDR2 YYEEEE. Trimming took off 3 bases at V and 5 bases at J, with 10 bases between the two ends. This CDR3 has 13 amino acids.

The chain carries TRBV19 and TRBJ1-5; TRBD1 matches 8 bases. V gave up 5 bases and J gave up 5 bases; unmatched junction bases: 11. This CDR3 comprises 16 residues. Germline-derived CDR1 and CDR2 are LNHDA and SQIVND (reference sequence). Written as DNA, the CDR3 is TGTGCCAGTAGTTCCAACGGACAGGGCGGGTATCAGCCCCAGCATTTT. Translated: CASSSNGQGGYQPQHF.

V is TRBV7-2 and J is TRBJ2-3, with 9 bases identical to TRBD2. This CDR3 has 15 amino acids. The trim removed 1 base at V and 4 bases at J, leaving 3 bases unmatched. Germline V gene sequence: CDR1 SGHTA, CDR2 FQGNSA. The CDR3 here is CASSLVAGGPDTQYF. CDR3 DNA: TGTGCCAGCAGCTTAGTCGCGGGGGGGCCAGATACGCAGTATTTT.

V usage is TRBV6-5 and J usage is TRBJ1-1; maybe TRBD1 (5 bases). V lost 1 base and J 5 bases, leaving 8 bases between the germline ends. CDR1 MNHEY and CDR2 SVGAGI come from the germline V gene. This CDR3 region has 13 residues. CDR3: CASSYFGGTEAFF. The CDR3 DNA is TGTGCCAGCAGTTACTTCGGGGGTACTGAAGCTTTCTTT.

J is TRBJ2-4 and V is TRBV2; the match to TRBD2 covers 9 bases. Germline loops: CDR1 SNHLY, CDR2 FYNNEI. This CDR3 is built from 17 residues. With V trimmed by 10 bases and J by 0 bases, 13 bases remained unmatched. The CDR3 DNA follows: TGTGCCACCTGGACGGCTAGCGGGGCCTTAGCCAAAAACATTCAGTACTTC. Protein product: CATWTASGALAKNIQYF.

The V gene is TRBV7-8, the J gene TRBJ1-1; D gene unclear. Trimming removed 0 bases from V and 6 bases from J, with 14 bases in between. Germline V CDR1 and CDR2: SGHVS, FQNEAQ. CDR3 size: 15 residues. CDR3 loop: CASSLAAGRMAEAFF. The CDR3 DNA is TGTGCCAGCAGCTTAGCGGCGGGGAGGATGGCTGAAGCTTTCTTT.

The CDR3 reads CASSPDRRYGYTF. As DNA, the CDR3 is TGTGCCAGCAGCCCGGACAGGAGGTATGGCTACACCTTC. The gene calls are TRBV11-1 and TRBJ1-2, with 7 bases that match TRBD1. The germline V gene encodes CDR1 SGHAT and CDR2 FQDESV (reference sequence). J gave up 5 bases and V 5 bases, and 5 bases lay outside the gene matches. The CDR3 is made up of 13 amino acids.

A word on this clone: Distinct nucleotide sequences in the sample also encode this CDR3. The chain has TRBV5-6 and TRBJ1-1, with D tentatively TRBD1 (6 bases). With 3 bases removed from V and 4 bases from J, the gap between germline ends came to 13 bases. Germline V gene sequence: CDR1 SGHDT, CDR2 YYEEEE. The CDR3 has 14 amino acids. For the CDR3, the DNA is TGTGCCAGCAGCTCACAGGGTGGCGGCACTGAAGCTTTCTTT. It specifies CASSSQGGGTEAFF.

The J gene is TRBJ2-1, the V gene TRBV5-6; D is uncertain. The germline V gene has CDR1 SGHDT and CDR2 YYEEEE. Trimming took off 4 bases at V and 9 bases at J, with 11 bases between the two ends. This CDR3 region has 12 residues. The CDR3 is CASSHSGLEQFF. The DNA for the CDR3 is TGTGCCAGCAGCCACTCAGGCCTTGAGCAGTTCTTC.

Only one count was recorded for this clone. V is TRBV11-1 and J is TRBJ1-3; tentative D call: TRBD1 (6 bases). Per the germline V gene, CDR1 is SGHAT and CDR2 is FQDESV (reference sequence). V was shortened by 5 bases and J by 0 bases, with 20 bases between the two germline ends. The length of the CDR3 is 18 residues. CDR3 region: CASSPHGGRLDSGNTIYF. For the CDR3, the DNA is TGTGCCAGCAGCCCTCATGGGGGCAGACTCGACTCTGGAAACACCATATATTTT.

V usage is TRBV30 and J usage is TRBJ2-7; 12 bases are a match to TRBD1. The V gene end was trimmed by 3 bases and the J gene end by 5 bases; junction bases not matched to a gene: 11. This CDR3 spans 16 amino acids. Per the germline V gene, CDR1 is GTSNPN and CDR2 is SVGIG (reference sequence). The CDR3 region is CAWRGGTGGVRDEQYF. CDR3 DNA sequence: TGTGCCTGGAGGGGGGGGACAGGGGGCGTGAGGGACGAGCAGTACTTC.